Included here is one T cell receptor (beta chain) sequence, with context. These data originate in a study of control samples from healthy donors and cancer patients. V was clipped by 0 bases and J by 0 bases, with 20 bases between them. CDR1 and CDR2 (germline): MNHNS, SASEGT. This CDR3 has 19 residues. Produced via immunoSEQ multiplex PCR; TCRdb's table is partial and in-frame only. The repertoire holds tens of thousands of clones, with around four fifths as singletons. The receptor was derived from a young man in good health. V is TRBV6-1 and J is TRBJ1-2, with D possibly being TRBD1 (5 bases). Sample: blood. The CDR3 nucleotides read TGTGCCAGCAGTGAAGCTGGGGGGTCCTTCCTCGTAGCTAACTATGGCTACACCTTC. Protein product: CASSEAGGSFLVANYGYTF.